Listed here is a single TCR beta chain. Sequencing used immunoSEQ multiplex PCR; TCRdb keeps in-frame clones, though not all of them. The sample contains 300,000 to 350,000 clones, approximately 86% of which appear only once. Treatment denoted: some 19 received Ad26.COV2.S at low or high dose, single or two shots; about five received placebo; per-sample allocation not given. Specimen acquisition occurred on day 63 following the initial vaccine or placebo injection. A Boston donor was an adult aged 18-55 years. These data belong to a study of Ad26.COV2.S vaccination and SARS-CoV-2 variants. In the study overall: Trial arm assignment for the donor was COV1001 Ad26.COV2.S. Intramuscular Ad26.COV2.S doses were given once or twice, 56 days apart.

Source: peripheral blood, taken in a trial of Ad26.COV2.S vaccine versus placebo. The sequence was collected from a person aged 18-65 years who received the Ad26.COV2.S COVID-19 vaccine or a placebo.

The CDR3 loop reads CASSFNFEQYF. The CDR3, as DNA: TGTGCCAGCAGTTTTAACTTCGAGCAGTACTTC. The rearrangement uses TRBV28 and TRBJ2-7; no reliable D call. The germline V and J ends were trimmed by 3 bases and 6 bases, with 6 bases remaining between them. This CDR3 region has 11 residues. Germline V CDR1 and CDR2: MDHEN, SYDVKM.